This T cell receptor (beta chain) is from a study of control samples from healthy donors and cancer patients. CDR1 is SGHTA, CDR2 FQGNSA, per germline. Trimming removed 2 bases from V and 5 bases from J, with 4 bases in between. CDR3 length: 12 residues. Using immunoSEQ multiplex PCR, the repertoire was profiled, and TCRdb retains in-frame clones only, with some absent. The sample records more than 80,000 clones, 93% being singletons. The gene calls are TRBV7-2 and TRBJ2-1; D unresolved. This TCR derives from a man between 18 and 29 years old in good health. Source material: blood. CDR3 sequence (DNA): TGTGCCAGCAGCTTATATAACAATGAGCAGTTCTTC. Its translation is CASSLYNNEQFF.